This T cell receptor beta chain originates from a study of shared clonotypes between healthy human individuals. Splitting of CD4+ cells produced CD45RA+ naive and CD45RA-negative memory subsets. The CDR3 is made up of 10 amino acids. Germline CDR1 is DFQATT and CDR2 is SNEGSKA (reference sequence). Deletions cut 5 bases from V and 5 bases from J, with 5 bases between. This clone has just a few counts. Here immunoSEQ multiplex PCR was the method, and the copy in TCRdb shows in-frame clones only, minus some. The repertoire holds 950,000 to 1,100,000 clones, around 78% seen once, with roughly 0.61% in the top ten.

J is TRBJ2-3 and V is TRBV20-1, with D unclear. This sequence originates from a man younger than 30 in good health. Some clones in this sample may be carry-over from other donors' samples. Material: memory CD4+ T cells from PBMCs. Subset meaning: CD45RA-negative fraction. DNA for the CDR3: TGCAGTGCTTACGGAGATACGCAGTATTTT. Encoded protein: CSAYGDTQYF.